This TCR beta chain was recorded in a study of blood T cell repertoires in COVID-19. Study-wide background: PBMCs, B-cell-depleted T cells, or T cells were the source of the cDNA or gDNA that made up the material.

The CDR3 sequence is 15 residues long. Germline V CDR1 and CDR2: LGHNA, YSLEER. V shed 4 bases and J 3 bases; nucleotides not matched to a gene: 8. Per the study methods: Quantification of nucleated cells was approximated via reference gene primer amplification. Generated by immunoSEQ multiplex PCR, the TCRdb table keeps only in-frame clones and is missing some. Clonal size and the V and J genes are those of that table, whereas D and trimming came from the DNA. Of over 200,000 clones in the sample, 75% to 90% were seen once. Sequences were obtained from peripheral blood. The receptor was derived from a human donor in a cohort sampled during active COVID-19. This chain connects TRBV4-3 to TRBJ1-1; 7 bases are shared with TRBD1. The CDR3 bases are TGCGCCAGCAGCCGAGAGGGGCAGGGGGACACTGAAGCTTTCTTT. This sequence encodes CASSREGQGDTEAFF.